The T cell receptor (beta chain) under discussion was sequenced for a study of beta chain features in type 1 diabetes. Study summary: On cell yields, gender and age, patients and healthy donors were similar. The examined sorted cells totaled fewer than 140 million across samples.

Trimming pared 7 bases from V and 9 bases from J, leaving 13 bases between. CDR1 and CDR2 from the germline V gene are SQVTM and ANQGSEA. The CDR3 has 11 residues. The sample holds many counts of this clone. The antigen remains unidentified. Staining for CD45RO/CCR7/CD25/CD127/CD95/CD27 allowed sorting of CD4+ naive, central memory, regulatory and stem cell-like memory cells. Broader study findings: The study left unresolved whether HLA type influences TCRB rearrangement.

Since all of the isolated RNA was reverse transcribed, expressed TCRB transcripts were what got sequenced. The repertoire was sequenced with immunoSEQ multiplex PCR; TCRdb's copy has only in-frame clones and lacks some. The data show more than 300,000 clones, under 8.5% seen once. The clonotype comes from a woman under 30 in good health. This chain uses TRBV29-1 with TRBJ2-1, with a possible D match to TRBD2 (5 bases). Sequenced input: central memory CD4+ T cells from blood. The CDR3, as DNA: TGCAGCGCTATAACAGAGGGTGAGCAGTTCTTC. Translated: CSAITEGEQFF.